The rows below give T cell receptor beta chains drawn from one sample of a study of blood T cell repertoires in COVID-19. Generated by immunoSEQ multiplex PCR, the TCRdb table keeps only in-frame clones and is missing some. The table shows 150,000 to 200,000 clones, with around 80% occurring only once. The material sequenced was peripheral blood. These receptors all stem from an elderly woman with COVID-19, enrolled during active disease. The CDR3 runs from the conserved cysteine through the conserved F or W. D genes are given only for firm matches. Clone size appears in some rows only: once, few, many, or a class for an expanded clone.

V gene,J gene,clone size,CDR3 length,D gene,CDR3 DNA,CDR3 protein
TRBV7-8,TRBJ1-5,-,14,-,TGTGCCAGCAGCTTCGGTACAGGCAATCAGCCCCAGCATTTT,CASSFGTGNQPQHF
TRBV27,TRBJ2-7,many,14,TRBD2,TGTGCCAGCACTGGGATAGCGGGAGTAAACGAGCAGTACTTC,CASTGIAGVNEQYF
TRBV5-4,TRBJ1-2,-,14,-,TGTGCCAGCAGCCTGGATCAGGGGAACTATGGCTACACCTTC,CASSLDQGNYGYTF
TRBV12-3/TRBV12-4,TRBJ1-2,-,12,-,TGTGCCAGCACCATAACAGGGTGGGGCTACACCTTC,CASTITGWGYTF
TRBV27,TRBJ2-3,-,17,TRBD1,TGTGCCAGCAGTACATACAGGGGACACGAGGGCACAGATACGCAGTATTTT,CASSTYRGHEGTDTQYF
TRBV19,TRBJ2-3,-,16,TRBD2,TGTGCCAGTAGTACCGGACTAGCGGTTAGCACAGATACGCAGTATTTT,CASSTGLAVSTDTQYF
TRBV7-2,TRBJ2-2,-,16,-,TGTGCCAGCAGCCTTCATTCAGGGGTTGGTACCGGGGAGCTGTTTTTT,CASSLHSGVGTGELFF
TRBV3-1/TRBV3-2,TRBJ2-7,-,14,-,TGTGCCAGCAGCCAAGGTCAGGGGTTGCGCGAGCAGTACTTC,CASSQGQGLREQYF
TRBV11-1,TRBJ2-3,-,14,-,TGTGCCAGCAGCTTAGTTATTCAGTCGTCAACGCAGTATTTT,CASSLVIQSSTQYF
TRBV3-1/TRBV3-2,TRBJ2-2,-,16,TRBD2,TGTGCCAGCAGCCAAGATACTAGCGGGACAAAAGGGGAGCTGTTTTTT,CASSQDTSGTKGELFF